The source of this T cell receptor beta chain is a study of T cell repertoires in cytomegalovirus infection. Each CDR3 protein is one row after TCRdb ran MiXCR on the reads. The data hold around 330,000 distinct CDR3 sequences, with 15% to 20% observed a single time. This clonotype came up a few times. Its antigen is undetermined. Findings and limits, study-wide: CMV carriers with the relevant HLA were identified by cumulative public TCR beta family frequency.

V was pared by 1 base and J by 7 bases, with 4 bases of the junction left unmatched. Germline V gene data show CDR1 as MDHEN and CDR2 as SYDVKM. There are 15 residues in the CDR3. J is TRBJ1-1 and V is TRBV28; 12 bases line up with TRBD1. The receptor was derived from a human donor in good health (CMV status not recorded). Some clones in this sample may be carry-over from other donors' samples. Sequencing was performed on PBMCs. CDR3 bases: TGTGCCAGCAGTTTATCCGGGACAGGGGGCATTGAAGCTTTCTTT. Amino acid sequence: CASSLSGTGGIEAFF.